The T cell receptor (beta chain) described here comes from a study of shared clonotypes between healthy human individuals. General study findings and limits: Across a handful of donors, naive CD4 shared roughly 5.2%, naive CD8 under 4%, memory CD4 more than 2%, memory CD8 0.35% to 0.5%.

Naive CD8 populations comprised CD45RO-negative cells positively selected for CCR7, excluding terminally differentiated effector memory CD45RA+ cells. All the donors were Caucasian adults who lived in Nashville, Tennessee. Remarks on this clone: Its antigen is undetermined.

The trim removed 5 bases at V and 0 bases at J, leaving 8 bases unmatched. The CDR3 runs to 15 residues. CDR1 and CDR2 (germline): GTSNPN, SVGIG (reference sequence). Method: immunoSEQ multiplex PCR; TCRdb's copy keeps in-frame clones and lacks some. This table holds 1.5 million to 2.5 million clones, less than 95% found once. Source material: naive CD8+ T cells sorted from blood. This sequence joins TRBV30 and TRBJ2-7; 9 bases are shared with TRBD2. This clonotype originated in a man aged 18 to 29 in good health. The CDR3 loop reads CAWLNSGSVSYEQYF. The CDR3 DNA reads as TGTGCCTGGTTGAATAGCGGGAGTGTCTCCTACGAGCAGTACTTC.